Presented here are 5 T cell receptor beta chains from one specimen sequenced in a study of cytomegalovirus exposure and HLA in healthy donors. PCR involved 60 Vbeta and 13 Jbeta primers. The data were produced by immunoSEQ multiplex PCR, yet TCRdb's version contains in-frame clones alone and is incomplete. The sample consists of 100,000 to 140,000 clones, 70% to 80% of them appearing once. Sequenced: PBMCs. These receptors were taken from a young man in good health and CMV-seronegative.

This clone was observed a handful of times. This chain joins TRBV2 and TRBJ1-4, with a tentative D call TRBD1 (5 bases). The V end lost 8 bases, the J end lost 6 bases, and 10 bases lay between the germline ends. The CDR3 consists of 12 residues. Germline V gene data show CDR1 as SNHLY and CDR2 as FYNNEI. DNA for the CDR3: TGTGCCAGCTTCGGGGGATATGAAAAACTGTTTTTT. Translating gives CASFGGYEKLFF.

The rearrangement links TRBV10-3 to TRBJ1-5, with 8 bases aligning to TRBD1. The length of the CDR3 is 17 residues. V shed 1 base and J 2 bases; nucleotides not matched to a gene: 7. Germline V gene sequence: CDR1 ENHRY, CDR2 SYGVKD. The CDR3 DNA is TGTGCCATCAGTGAGTACCCAACAGGGGGAGGCAATCAGCCCCAGCATTTT. Protein: CAISEYPTGGGNQPQHF.

The V and J genes are TRBV4-1 and TRBJ1-2; no firm D call. The CDR3 sequence is 15 residues long. Germline V gene data show CDR1 as MGHRA and CDR2 as YSYEKL. V lost 0 bases and J 0 bases, leaving 8 bases between the germline ends. DNA of the CDR3: TGCGCCAGCAGCCAAGACCAGGTAGCTAACTATGGCTACACCTTC. As protein: CASSQDQVANYGYTF.

V usage is TRBV18 and J usage is TRBJ1-6; 7 bases agree with TRBD1. CDR1 and CDR2 (germline): KGHSH, LQKENI. Trimming at V came to 3 bases and at J to 6 bases, leaving 8 bases not matched to a gene. The CDR3 covers 16 residues. The CDR3 loop reads CASSPDRRDGNSPLHF. In DNA, the CDR3 is TGTGCCAGCTCACCGGACAGGAGAGATGGTAATTCACCCCTCCACTTT.

The chain recombines TRBV19 with TRBJ1-1; tentative D call: TRBD1 (5 bases). The CDR3 loop spans 15 amino acids. V lost 1 base to trimming and J lost 1 base, with 10 bases between them. CDR1 is LNHDA and CDR2 is SQIVND in the germline V gene (reference sequence). CDR3 sequence: CASSIGGLGNTEAFF. CDR3 in DNA: TGTGCCAGTAGTATAGGGGGACTGGGGAACACTGAAGCTTTCTTT. The full variable domain, its missing parts supplied by reference TRBV19 and TRBJ1-1, is DGGITQSPKYLFRKEGQNVTLSCEQNLNHDAMYWYRQDPGQGLRLIYYSQIVNDFQKGDIAEGYSVSREKKESFPLTVTSAQKNPTAFYLCASSIGGLGNTEAFFGQGTRLTVV.